Described below is a single T cell receptor beta chain sequence and its context. The antigen is unknown. Time point reported: persistent/refractory GD, antithyroid drugs over 5 years with positive TRAb. Isolated PBMC RNA provided the starting material for the TCR library. The germline V gene encodes CDR1 MNHEY and CDR2 SVGEGT. V was shortened by 4 bases and J by 6 bases, with 13 bases between the two germline ends. CDR3 length: 13 residues. To make TCR beta libraries, researchers used iRepertoire HTBI primers and Arm-PCR of CDR3 regions. Original processing notes: Analysis of the samples identified around 60 TRBV and 12 to 15 TRBJ segments. A single record per CDR3 protein comes from TCRdb applying MiXCR to the multiplex PCR reads. TCRdb's processing, not the study's, gives the V and J calls here. Of 350,000 to 450,000 distinct CDR3 sequences listed, around 20% were seen once; the top ten hold more than 20%.

The data are from a study of regulatory T cells in long-lasting Graves disease. Points from the study as a whole: Newly diagnosed Graves' patients had higher TCR diversity than persistent ones. With persistent disease, TRBV28, TRBJ1-2 and TRBJ2-5 were the favored segments.

This sequence joins TRBV6-2 or TRBV6-3 and TRBJ2-7, with D possibly being TRBD2 (5 bases). The receptor comes from a female donor with Graves disease. The source material was peripheral blood mononuclear cells (PBMCs), sampled when the disease was refractory, from a patient treated with antithyroid drugs. The CDR3 here is CASSSHEGGEQYF. The CDR3 DNA is TGTGCCAGCAGTTCCCACGAGGGTGGCGAGCAGTACTTC.